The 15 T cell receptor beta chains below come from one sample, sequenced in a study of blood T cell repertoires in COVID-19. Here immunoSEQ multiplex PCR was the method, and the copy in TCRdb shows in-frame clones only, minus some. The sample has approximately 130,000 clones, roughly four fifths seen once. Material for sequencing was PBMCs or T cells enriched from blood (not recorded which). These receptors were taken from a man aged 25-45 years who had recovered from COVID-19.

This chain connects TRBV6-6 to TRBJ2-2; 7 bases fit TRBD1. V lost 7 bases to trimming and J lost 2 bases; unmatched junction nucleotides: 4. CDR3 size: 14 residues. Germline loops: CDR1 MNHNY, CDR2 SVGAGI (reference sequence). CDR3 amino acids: CASTTGDNTGELFF. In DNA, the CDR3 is TGTGCCAGCACAACAGGGGACAACACCGGGGAGCTGTTTTTT.

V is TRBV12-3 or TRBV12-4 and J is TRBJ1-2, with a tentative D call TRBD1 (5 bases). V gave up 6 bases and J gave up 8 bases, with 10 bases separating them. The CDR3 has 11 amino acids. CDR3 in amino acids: CASRMGLGYTF. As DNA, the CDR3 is TGTGCCAGCAGGATGGGGCTCGGCTACACCTTC.

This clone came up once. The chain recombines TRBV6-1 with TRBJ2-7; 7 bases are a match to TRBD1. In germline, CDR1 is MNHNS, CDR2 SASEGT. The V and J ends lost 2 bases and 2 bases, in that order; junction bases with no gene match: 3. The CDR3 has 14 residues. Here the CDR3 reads CASSERQGPYEQYF. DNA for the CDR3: TGTGCCAGCAGTGAACGACAGGGCCCCTACGAGCAGTACTTC.

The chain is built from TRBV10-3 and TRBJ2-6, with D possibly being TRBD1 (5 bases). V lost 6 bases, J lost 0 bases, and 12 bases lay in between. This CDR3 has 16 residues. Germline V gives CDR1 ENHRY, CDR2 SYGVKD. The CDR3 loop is CAIRRQGDSGANVLTF. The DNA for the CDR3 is TGTGCCATCAGGAGGCAGGGCGACTCTGGGGCCAACGTCCTGACTTTC.

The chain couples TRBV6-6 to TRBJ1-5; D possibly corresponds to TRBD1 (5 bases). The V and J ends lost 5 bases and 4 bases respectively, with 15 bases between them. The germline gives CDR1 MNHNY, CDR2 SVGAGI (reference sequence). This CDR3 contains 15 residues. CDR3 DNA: TGTGCCAGCAGTCGCGGTCACGGGGGTAATCAGCCCCAGCATTTT. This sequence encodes CASSRGHGGNQPQHF.

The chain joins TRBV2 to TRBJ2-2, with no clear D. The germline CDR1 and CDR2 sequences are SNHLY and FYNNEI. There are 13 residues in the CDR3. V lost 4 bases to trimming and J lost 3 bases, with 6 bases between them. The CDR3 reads CASSASDTGELFF. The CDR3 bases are TGTGCCAGCAGTGCGAGTGACACCGGGGAGCTGTTTTTT.

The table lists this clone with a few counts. CDR3 amino acids: CASSPEGDSTDTQYF. The CDR3, as DNA: TGCGCCAGCAGCCCAGAAGGGGATAGCACAGATACGCAGTATTTT. The chain links TRBV5-1 to TRBJ2-3; TRBD1 might be the D (5 bases). With 4 bases removed from V and 0 bases from J, the gap between germline ends came to 12 bases. This CDR3 is 15 amino acids long. CDR1 SGHRS and CDR2 YFSETQ come from the germline V gene. Complete variable domain (other parts from reference TRBV5-1 and TRBJ2-3): KAGVTQTPRYLIKTRGQQVTLSCSPISGHRSVSWYQQTPGQGLQFLFEYFSETQRNKGNFPGRFSGRQFSNSRSEMNVSTLELGDSALYLCASSPEGDSTDTQYFGPGTRLTVL.

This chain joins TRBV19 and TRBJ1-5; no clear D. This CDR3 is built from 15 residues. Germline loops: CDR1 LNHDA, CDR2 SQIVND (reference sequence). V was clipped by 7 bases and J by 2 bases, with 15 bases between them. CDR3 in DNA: TGTGCCAGTACTTTGCGCGGGCTAGGCAATCAGCCCCAGCATTTT. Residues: CASTLRGLGNQPQHF.

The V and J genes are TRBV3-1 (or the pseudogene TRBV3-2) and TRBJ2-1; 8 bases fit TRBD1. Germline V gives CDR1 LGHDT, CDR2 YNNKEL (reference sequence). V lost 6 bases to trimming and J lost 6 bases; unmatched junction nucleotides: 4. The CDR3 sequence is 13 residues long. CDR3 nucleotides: TGTGCCAGCAGTCCTACAGGGGGCAATGAGCAGTTCTTC. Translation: CASSPTGGNEQFF.

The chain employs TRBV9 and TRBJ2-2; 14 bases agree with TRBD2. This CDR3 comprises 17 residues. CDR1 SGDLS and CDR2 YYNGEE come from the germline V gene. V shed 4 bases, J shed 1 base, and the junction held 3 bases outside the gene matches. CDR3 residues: CASSLGLAGGNTGELFF. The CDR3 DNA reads TGTGCCAGCAGCTTAGGACTAGCGGGAGGGAACACCGGGGAGCTGTTTTTT.

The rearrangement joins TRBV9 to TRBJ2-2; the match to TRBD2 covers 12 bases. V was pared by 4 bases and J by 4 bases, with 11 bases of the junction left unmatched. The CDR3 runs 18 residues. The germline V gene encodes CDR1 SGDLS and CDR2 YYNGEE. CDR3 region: CASSPRTSGNTVTGELFF. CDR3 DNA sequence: TGTGCCAGCAGCCCCCGGACTAGCGGGAACACTGTCACCGGGGAGCTGTTTTTT.

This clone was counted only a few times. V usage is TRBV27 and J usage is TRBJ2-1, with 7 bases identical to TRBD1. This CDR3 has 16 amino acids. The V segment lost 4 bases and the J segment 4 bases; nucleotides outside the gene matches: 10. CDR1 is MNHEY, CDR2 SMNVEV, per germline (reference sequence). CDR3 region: CASSSDRVRQYNEQFF. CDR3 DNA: TGTGCCAGCAGTTCCGACAGGGTGCGGCAGTACAATGAGCAGTTCTTC.

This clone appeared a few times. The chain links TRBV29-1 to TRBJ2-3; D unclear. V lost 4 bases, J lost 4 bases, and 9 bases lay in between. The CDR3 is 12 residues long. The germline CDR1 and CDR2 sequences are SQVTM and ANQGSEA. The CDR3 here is CSVGRESDTQYF. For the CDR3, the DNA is TGCAGCGTTGGTAGAGAATCAGATACGCAGTATTTT.

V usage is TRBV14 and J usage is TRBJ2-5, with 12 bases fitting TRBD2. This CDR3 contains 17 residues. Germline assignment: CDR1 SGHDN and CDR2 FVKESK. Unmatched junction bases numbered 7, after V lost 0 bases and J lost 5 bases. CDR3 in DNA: TGTGCCAGCAGCCAAGATGTGCTAGCGGGAGGGCGGGAGACCCAGTACTTC. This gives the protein CASSQDVLAGGRETQYF.

The CDR3 sequence is CASSQEARYEQYF. The CDR3 DNA reads as TGTGCCAGCAGCCAAGAGGCAAGATACGAGCAGTACTTC. The genes are TRBV4-2 and TRBJ2-7; D is uncertain. CDR1 and CDR2 from the germline V gene are LGHNA and YNFKEQ. The CDR3 consists of 13 residues. The V and J ends lost 0 bases and 4 bases respectively, with 7 bases between them.